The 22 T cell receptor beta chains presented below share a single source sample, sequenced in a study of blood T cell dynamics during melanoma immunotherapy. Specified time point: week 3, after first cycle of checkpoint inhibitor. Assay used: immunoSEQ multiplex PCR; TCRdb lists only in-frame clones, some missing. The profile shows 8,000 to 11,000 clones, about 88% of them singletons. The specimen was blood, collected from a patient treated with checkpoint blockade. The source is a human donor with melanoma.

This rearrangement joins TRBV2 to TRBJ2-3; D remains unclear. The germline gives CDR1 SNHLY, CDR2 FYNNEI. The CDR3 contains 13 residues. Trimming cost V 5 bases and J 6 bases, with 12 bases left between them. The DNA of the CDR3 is TGTGCCAGCAGTCTCATCCTCTCCGATACGCAGTATTTT. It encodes CASSLILSDTQYF.

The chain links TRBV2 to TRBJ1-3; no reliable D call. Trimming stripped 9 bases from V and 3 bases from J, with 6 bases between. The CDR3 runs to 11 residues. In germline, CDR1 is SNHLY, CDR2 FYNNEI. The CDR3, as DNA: TGTGCCAGTGGGATTGGAAACACCATATATTTT. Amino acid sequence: CASGIGNTIYF.

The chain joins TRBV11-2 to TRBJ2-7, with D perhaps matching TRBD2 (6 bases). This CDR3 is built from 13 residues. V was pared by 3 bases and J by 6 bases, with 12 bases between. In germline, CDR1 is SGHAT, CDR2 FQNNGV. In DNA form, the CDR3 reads TGTGCCAGCAGCTTGGAGGGGATCGGCGAGCAGTACTTC. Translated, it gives CASSLEGIGEQYF.

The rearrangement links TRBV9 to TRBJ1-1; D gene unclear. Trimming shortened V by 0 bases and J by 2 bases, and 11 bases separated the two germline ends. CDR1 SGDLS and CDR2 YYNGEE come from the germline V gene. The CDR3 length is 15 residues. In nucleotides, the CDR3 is TGTGCCAGCAGCGTAGGCGGGCACAGTAACACTGAAGCTTTCTTT. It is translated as CASSVGGHSNTEAFF. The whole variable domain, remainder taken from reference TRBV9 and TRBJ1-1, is DSGVTQTPKHLITATGQRVTLRCSPRSGDLSVYWYQQSLDQGLQFLIQYYNGEERAKGNILERFSAQQFPDLHSELNLSSLELGDSALYFCASSVGGHSNTEAFFGQGTRLTVV.

Here the CDR3 DNA reads TGTGCCAGCAGTTACGGGGGGGATAGCTCCTACGAGCAGTACTTC. It yields the protein CASSYGGDSSYEQYF. This chain uses TRBV6-5 with TRBJ2-7, with 7 nucleotides matching TRBD2. The length of the CDR3 is 15 residues. Losses at the gene ends were 2 bases for V and 0 bases for J; bases not matched to a gene: 4. From germline, CDR1 is MNHEY and CDR2 SVGAGI.

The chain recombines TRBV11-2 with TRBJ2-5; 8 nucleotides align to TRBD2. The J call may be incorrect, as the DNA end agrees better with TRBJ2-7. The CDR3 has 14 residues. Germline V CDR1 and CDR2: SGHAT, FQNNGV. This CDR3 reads CASSLVREVHEQYF. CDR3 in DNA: TGTGCCAGCAGCTTAGTGCGGGAGGTCCACGAGCAGTACTTC.

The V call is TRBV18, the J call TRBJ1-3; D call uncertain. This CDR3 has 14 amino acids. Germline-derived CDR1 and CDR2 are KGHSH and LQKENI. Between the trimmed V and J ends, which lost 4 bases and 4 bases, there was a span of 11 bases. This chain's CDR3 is CASSQGLEGNTIYF. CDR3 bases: TGTGCCAGCTCACAAGGCTTGGAAGGAAACACCATATATTTT.

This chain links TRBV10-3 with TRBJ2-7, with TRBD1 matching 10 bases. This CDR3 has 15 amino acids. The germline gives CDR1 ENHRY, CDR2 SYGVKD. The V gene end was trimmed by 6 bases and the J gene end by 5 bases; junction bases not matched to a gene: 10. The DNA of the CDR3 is TGTGCCATCAGCGAGCCCGGGACAGGGGCGGACGAGCAGTACTTC. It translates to CAISEPGTGADEQYF.

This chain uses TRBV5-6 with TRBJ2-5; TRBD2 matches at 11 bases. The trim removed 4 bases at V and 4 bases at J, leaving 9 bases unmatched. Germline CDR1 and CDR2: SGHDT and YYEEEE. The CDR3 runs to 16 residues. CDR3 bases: TGTGCCAGCAGCATCGGGACTAGCGGAAAAAGAGAGACCCAGTACTTC. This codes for CASSIGTSGKRETQYF.

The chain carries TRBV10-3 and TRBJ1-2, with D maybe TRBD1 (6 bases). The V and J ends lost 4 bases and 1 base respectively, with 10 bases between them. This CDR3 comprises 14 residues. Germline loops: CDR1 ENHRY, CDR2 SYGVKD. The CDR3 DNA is TGTGCCATCAGTGCCGGGACAAATAACTATGGCTACACCTTC. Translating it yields CAISAGTNNYGYTF.

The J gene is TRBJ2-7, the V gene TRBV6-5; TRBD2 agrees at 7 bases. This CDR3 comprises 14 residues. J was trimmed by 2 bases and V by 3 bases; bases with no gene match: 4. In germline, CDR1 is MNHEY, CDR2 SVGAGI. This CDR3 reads CASSYSSGAYEQYF. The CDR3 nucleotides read TGTGCCAGCAGTTATTCTAGCGGCGCCTACGAGCAGTACTTC.

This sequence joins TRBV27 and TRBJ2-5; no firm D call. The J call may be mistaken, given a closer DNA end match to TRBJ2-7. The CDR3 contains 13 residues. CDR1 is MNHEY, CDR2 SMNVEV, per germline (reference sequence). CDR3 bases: TGTGCCAGCAGTCCACGGACCCTCTACGAGCAGTACTTC. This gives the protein CASSPRTLYEQYF.

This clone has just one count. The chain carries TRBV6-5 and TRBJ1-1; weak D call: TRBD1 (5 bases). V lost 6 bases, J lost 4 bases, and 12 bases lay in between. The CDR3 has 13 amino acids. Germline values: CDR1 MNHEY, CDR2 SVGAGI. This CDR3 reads CASRSRGGTEAFF. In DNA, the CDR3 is TGTGCCAGCAGATCCCGCGGGGGCACTGAAGCTTTCTTT.

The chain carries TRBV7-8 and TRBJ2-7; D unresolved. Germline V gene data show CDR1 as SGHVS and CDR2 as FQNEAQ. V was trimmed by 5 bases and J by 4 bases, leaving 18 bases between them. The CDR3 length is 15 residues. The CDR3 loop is CASSPSGHVSYEQYF. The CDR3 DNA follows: TGTGCCAGCAGCCCATCCGGGCACGTTTCTTACGAGCAGTACTTC.

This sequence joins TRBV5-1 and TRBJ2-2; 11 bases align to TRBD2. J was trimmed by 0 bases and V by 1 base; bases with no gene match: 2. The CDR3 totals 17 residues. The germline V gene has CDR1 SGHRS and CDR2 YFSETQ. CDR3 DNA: TGCGCCAGCAGCTTGACTAGCGGGAGATCGAACACCGGGGAGCTGTTTTTT. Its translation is CASSLTSGRSNTGELFF.

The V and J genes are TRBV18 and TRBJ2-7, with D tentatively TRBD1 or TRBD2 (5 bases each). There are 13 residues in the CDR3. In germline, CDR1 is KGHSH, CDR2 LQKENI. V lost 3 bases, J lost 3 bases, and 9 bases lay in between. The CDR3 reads CASSPGANYEQYF. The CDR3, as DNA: TGTGCCAGCTCACCCGGGGCAAACTACGAGCAGTACTTC.

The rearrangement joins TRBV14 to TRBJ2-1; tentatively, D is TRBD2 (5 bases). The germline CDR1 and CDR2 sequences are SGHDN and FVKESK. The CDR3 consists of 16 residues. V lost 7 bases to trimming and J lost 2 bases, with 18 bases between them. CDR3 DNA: TGTGCCAGCAACCCCGGAACTAAGGGAGCCTACAATGAGCAGTTCTTC. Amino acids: CASNPGTKGAYNEQFF.

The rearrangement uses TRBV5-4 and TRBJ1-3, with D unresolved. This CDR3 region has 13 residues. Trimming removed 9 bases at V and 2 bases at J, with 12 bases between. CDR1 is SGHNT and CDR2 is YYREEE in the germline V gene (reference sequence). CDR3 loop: CATSMLTGNTIYF. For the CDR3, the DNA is TGTGCCACCTCAATGTTGACTGGAAACACCATATATTTT.

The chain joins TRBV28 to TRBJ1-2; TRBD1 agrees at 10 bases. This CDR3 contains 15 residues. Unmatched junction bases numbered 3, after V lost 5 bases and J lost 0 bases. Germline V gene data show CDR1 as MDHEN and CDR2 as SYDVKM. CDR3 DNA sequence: TGTGCCAGCAGTCCCGGGACAGGGGCTAACTATGGCTACACCTTC. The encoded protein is CASSPGTGANYGYTF.

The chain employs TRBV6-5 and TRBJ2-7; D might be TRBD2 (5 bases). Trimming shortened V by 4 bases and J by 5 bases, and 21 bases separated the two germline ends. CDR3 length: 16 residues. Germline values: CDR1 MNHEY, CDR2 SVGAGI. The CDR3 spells CASSSYVTAGQHEQYF. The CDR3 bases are TGTGCCAGCAGTTCTTATGTTACGGCGGGTCAACACGAGCAGTACTTC.

This CDR3 reads CASSHRFIEGVYEQYF. CDR3 coding DNA: TGCGCCAGCAGCCATAGGTTTATAGAGGGCGTCTACGAGCAGTACTTC. V gene TRBV4-1 combines with J gene TRBJ2-7, with a possible D match to TRBD2 (5 bases). Trimming took off 3 bases at V and 3 bases at J, with 18 bases between the two ends. This CDR3 is built from 16 residues. The V gene's germline CDR1 is MGHRA and CDR2 YSYEKL.

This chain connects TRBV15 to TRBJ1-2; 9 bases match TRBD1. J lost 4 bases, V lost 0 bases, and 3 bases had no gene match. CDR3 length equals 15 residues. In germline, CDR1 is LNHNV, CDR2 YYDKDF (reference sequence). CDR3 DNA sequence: TGTGCCACCAGCAGAGATCCGACAGGGGGCTATGGCTACACCTTC. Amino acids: CATSRDPTGGYGYTF. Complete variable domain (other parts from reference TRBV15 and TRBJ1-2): DAMVIQNPRYQVTQFGKPVTLSCSQTLNHNVMYWYQQKSSQAPKLLFHYYDKDFNNEADTPDNFQSRRPNTSFCFLDIRSPGLGDTAMYLCATSRDPTGGYGYTFGSGTRLTVV.